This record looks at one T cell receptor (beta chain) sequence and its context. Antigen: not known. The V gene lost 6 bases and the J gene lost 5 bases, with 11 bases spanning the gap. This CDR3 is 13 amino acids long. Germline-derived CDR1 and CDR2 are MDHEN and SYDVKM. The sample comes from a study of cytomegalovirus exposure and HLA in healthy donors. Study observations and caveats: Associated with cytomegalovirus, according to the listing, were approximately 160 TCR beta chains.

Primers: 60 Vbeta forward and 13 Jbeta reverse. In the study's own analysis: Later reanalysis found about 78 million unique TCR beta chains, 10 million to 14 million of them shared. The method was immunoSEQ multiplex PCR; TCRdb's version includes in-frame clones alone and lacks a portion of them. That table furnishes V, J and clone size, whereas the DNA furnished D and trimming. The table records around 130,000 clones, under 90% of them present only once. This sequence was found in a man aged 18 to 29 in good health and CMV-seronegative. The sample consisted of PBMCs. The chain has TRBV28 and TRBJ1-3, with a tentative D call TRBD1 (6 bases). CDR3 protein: CASSFGGRNTIYF. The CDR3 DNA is TGTGCCAGCAGCTTCGGGGGGCGAAACACCATATATTTT.